The clone carrying this T cell receptor (beta chain) was picked up a small number of times. The antigen remains undetermined. At one end, the junction sequence differs from germline, possibly due to a read error. CDR1 and CDR2 (germline): SSHAT, FNYEAQ (reference sequence). CDR3 length equals 15 residues. This specimen comes from a study of cytotoxic CD8 clonotypes in ibrutinib-treated CLL. Study context: Patients gave response samples after a median approximately 11 months of treatment, range 6 to 36.

The table came from immunoSEQ multiplex PCR; TCRdb's copy has only in-frame clones and leaves some out. The profile shows approximately 120,000 clones, 45% to 65% of them singletons. Study-level findings and limits: Public clonotypes, found uncommonly, either contracted or stayed stable on treatment. Clonality grew at ibrutinib response; at progression, it decreased back toward baseline.

This rearrangement joins TRBV7-7 to TRBJ2-1, with 16 bases that match TRBD2. The sequencing here drew on PBMCs, taken after 24 months of ibrutinib treatment. The TCR sequence derives from a human donor with chronic lymphocytic leukemia. The DNA of the CDR3 is TGTGCTAGCAGCACCGGGACTAGCGGGGGGGCTGAGCAGTTCTTC. Translation gives CASSTGTSGGAEQFF.